Shown below are 22 T cell receptor beta chains from a single sample sequenced in a study of T cells in Graves' hyperthyroidism and ophthalmopathy. Amplified TCR beta CDR3 regions derived from RNA transcripts. A first-round RT-PCR of the TCR CDR3 used the HTBI primer set. TCRdb reanalysed the multiplex PCR reads using MiXCR and keeps one entry per CDR3 protein. The table has a few hundred thousand distinct CDR3 sequences, over 13% seen once; the top ten hold around a sixth. The sample consisted of blood. The receptor set was obtained from a woman between 18 and 29 years old with Graves' hyperthyroidism.

This clonotype was recorded at least ten times. The chain recombines TRBV20-1 with TRBJ2-3; TRBD2 agrees at 12 bases. This CDR3 is built from 14 residues. Germline CDR1 is DFQATT and CDR2 is SNEGSKA (reference sequence). J was trimmed by 6 bases and V by 6 bases; bases with no gene match: 7. DNA of the CDR3: TGCAGTGCAAAGCTAGCGGGAGGGCGCGATACGCAGTATTTT. Residues: CSAKLAGGRDTQYF.

This clonotype was seen at least ten times. The chain combines TRBV19 with TRBJ1-1, with 7 bases that match TRBD1. The CDR3 runs to 14 residues. Unmatched junction bases numbered 6, after V lost 7 bases and J lost 1 base. Germline V lookup: CDR1 LNHDA, CDR2 SQIVND (reference sequence). The DNA of the CDR3 is TGTGCCAGTAAAGTCCAGGGGGGGAACACTGAAGCTTTCTTT. Translated, it gives CASKVQGGNTEAFF.

In this sample, this clonotype turned up a few times. The chain combines TRBV20-1 with TRBJ2-1, with TRBD2 identical over 12 bases. The junction had 4 bases not matched to a gene; V was cut back by 4 bases and J by 3 bases. Germline CDR1 is DFQATT and CDR2 is SNEGSKA (reference sequence). The CDR3 has 15 amino acids. The CDR3 DNA follows: TGCAGTGCTACCGGACTAGCGGGACTCTACAATGAGCAGTTCTTC. Translated: CSATGLAGLYNEQFF.

The chain recombines TRBV7-9 with TRBJ2-7; D not certain. Trimming took 5 bases from V and 2 from J, leaving 7 bases between them. From germline, CDR1 is SEHNR and CDR2 FQNEAQ (reference sequence). This CDR3 is 12 amino acids long. The CDR3: CASSTGPYEQYV. As DNA, the CDR3 is TGTGCCAGCAGCACCGGGCCCTACGAGCAGTACGTC.

The chain couples TRBV20-1 to TRBJ1-3; D may be TRBD1 (5 bases). V was clipped by 6 bases and J by 3 bases, with 15 bases between them. Germline V gene data show CDR1 as DFQATT and CDR2 as SNEGSKA (reference sequence). This CDR3 has 14 residues. The CDR3 DNA is TGCAGTGCGCTTAGGGGAATCGGTGGAAACACCATATATTTT. Its protein is CSALRGIGGNTIYF.

Concerning this clonotype: This could be a read error, since a much larger clone is one nucleotide away. The CDR3 here is CASSRDRGTDTQYF. The CDR3, as DNA: TGTGCCAGCAGCCGGGACAGGGGCACAGATACGCAGTATTTT. The rearrangement links TRBV2 to TRBJ2-3; the match to TRBD1 covers 9 bases. Germline V gene data show CDR1 as SNHLY and CDR2 as FYNNEI. V was clipped by 6 bases and J by 1 base; unmatched bases: 2. This CDR3 is built from 14 residues. Drawing the rest from reference TRBV2 and TRBJ2-3, the complete variable domain is EPEVTQTPSHQVTQMGQEVILRCVPISNHLYFYWYRQILGQKVEFLVSFYNNEISEKSEIFDDQFSVERPDGSNFTLKIRSTKLEDSAMYFCASSRDRGTDTQYFGPGTRLTVL.

With regard to this clonotype: A much bigger clone sits one base away, suggesting this may be a read error. The V call is TRBV10-3, the J call TRBJ2-2; 9 positions agree with TRBD2. The CDR3 totals 15 residues. With V trimmed by 8 bases and J by 2 bases, 6 bases remained unmatched. From germline, CDR1 is ENHRY and CDR2 SYGVKD. The CDR3 reads CAIEGLAPNTGELFF. CDR3 sequence (DNA): TGTGCCATCGAAGGACTAGCGCCAAACACCGGGGAGCTGTTTTTT.

This clonotype was observed many times. The genes are TRBV9 and TRBJ1-2, with 7 bases that match TRBD1. Germline trimming cut 4 bases from V and 3 bases from J; bases unmatched to any gene: 6. The CDR3 consists of 14 residues. Germline V gives CDR1 SGDLS, CDR2 YYNGEE. The CDR3 nucleotides are TGTGCCAGCAGCACCGGGACAGAGCACTATGGCTACACCTTC. It translates to CASSTGTEHYGYTF.

This clonotype was seen ten or more times. The genes are TRBV29-1 and TRBJ2-1, with 11 bases that match TRBD2. Trimming removed 6 bases from V and 0 bases from J; junction bases left unmatched: 4. The CDR3 loop spans 15 amino acids. CDR1 is SQVTM, CDR2 ANQGSEA, per germline. CDR3 sequence (DNA): TGCAGCGTCCAGACTAGCGGGGCCTCCTACAATGAGCAGTTCTTC. Amino acid sequence: CSVQTSGASYNEQFF.

The chain couples TRBV3-1 to TRBJ2-7; the D is unclear. The CDR3 totals 14 residues. V shed 0 bases and J shed 0 bases, with 6 bases lying between them. Germline V gives CDR1 LGHDT, CDR2 YNNKEL (reference sequence). The CDR3 DNA reads TGTGCCAGCAGCCAAGAGGCCTACTCCTACGAGCAGTACTTC. Translation gives CASSQEAYSYEQYF.

Worth noting for this clonotype: A read error is possible here, since a much larger clone lies one base away. The V call is TRBV9, the J call TRBJ2-1; D call uncertain. The V and J ends lost 0 bases and 3 bases respectively, with 13 bases between them. Per the germline V gene, CDR1 is SGDLS and CDR2 is YYNGEE. The CDR3 covers 16 residues. The CDR3 region is CASSVVGATHYNEQFF. CDR3 sequence (DNA): TGTGCCAGCAGCGTAGTAGGAGCGACTCACTACAATGAGCAGTTCTTC. Based on the CDR3 plus reference TRBV9 and TRBJ2-1, the full variable domain is DSGVTQTPKHLITATGQRVTLRCSPRSGDLSVYWYQQSLDQGLQFLIQYYNGEERAKGNILERFSAQQFPDLHSELNLSSLELGDSALYFCASSVVGATHYNEQFFGPGTRLTVL.

The chain is built from TRBV6-2 or TRBV6-3 and TRBJ2-7, with 10 bases identical to TRBD1. The V gene end was trimmed by 2 bases and the J gene end by 5 bases; junction bases not matched to a gene: 3. The CDR3 length is 14 residues. Germline CDR1 and CDR2: MNHEY and SVGEGT. The CDR3 sequence is CASSYPGTGDEQYF. CDR3 coding DNA: TGTGCCAGCAGTTACCCCGGGACAGGGGACGAGCAGTACTTC.

This clonotype was recorded at least ten times. V gene TRBV9 combines with J gene TRBJ1-1; D is uncertain. Germline-derived CDR1 and CDR2 are SGDLS and YYNGEE. V was clipped by 2 bases and J by 3 bases, with 17 bases between them. The CDR3 has 16 amino acids. The CDR3 DNA is TGTGCCAGCAGCGTTACGGATATCCCATCAGACACTGAAGCTTTCTTT. Encoded protein: CASSVTDIPSDTEAFF.

As regards this clonotype: A much larger clone is a single base away; this may be a read error. The chain links TRBV2 to TRBJ1-3; D gene unclear. In germline, CDR1 is SNHLY, CDR2 FYNNEI. This CDR3 has 15 amino acids. CDR3 region: CASSDRQSSGSTIYF. The CDR3, as DNA: TGTGCCAGCAGTGACAGGCAGAGCTCTGGAAGCACCATATATTTT.

This sequence joins TRBV9 and TRBJ1-2; TRBD1 agrees at 7 bases. This CDR3 has 12 amino acids. Germline CDR1 reads SGDLS; CDR2 reads YYNGEE. Trimming at V came to 8 bases and at J to 4 bases, leaving 5 bases not matched to a gene. Here the CDR3 reads CASYRGGYGYTF. CDR3 bases: TGTGCCAGTTACAGGGGAGGCTATGGCTACACCTTC. Complete variable domain (other parts from reference TRBV9 and TRBJ1-2): DSGVTQTPKHLITATGQRVTLRCSPRSGDLSVYWYQQSLDQGLQFLIQYYNGEERAKGNILERFSAQQFPDLHSELNLSSLELGDSALYFCASYRGGYGYTFGSGTRLTVV.

This clonotype was counted at least ten times. The chain couples TRBV2 to TRBJ2-1; possible D gene TRBD2, 5 bases. The germline V gene encodes CDR1 SNHLY and CDR2 FYNNEI. This CDR3 comprises 13 residues. V shed 5 bases and J shed 5 bases, with 10 bases lying between them. Written as DNA, the CDR3 is TGTGCCAGCAGTACAGCGGTCGACAATGAGCAGTTCTTC. Translation gives CASSTAVDNEQFF. Combining the CDR3 with reference TRBV2 and TRBJ2-1 gives the whole variable domain EPEVTQTPSHQVTQMGQEVILRCVPISNHLYFYWYRQILGQKVEFLVSFYNNEISEKSEIFDDQFSVERPDGSNFTLKIRSTKLEDSAMYFCASSTAVDNEQFFGPGTRLTVL.

This clonotype was seen ten or more times. The chain is built from TRBV30 and TRBJ2-5; 7 bases agree with TRBD1. The CDR3 has 17 amino acids. CDR1 GTSNPN and CDR2 SVGIG come from the germline V gene (reference sequence). J was trimmed by 5 bases and V by 4 bases; bases with no gene match: 19. The CDR3 reads CAWTRWAGGRSGETQYF. CDR3 DNA sequence: TGTGCCTGGACACGATGGGCAGGGGGAAGGTCTGGGGAGACCCAGTACTTC.

This clonotype was counted ten times or more. The J gene is TRBJ2-5, the V gene TRBV14; no clear D gene. Germline CDR1 and CDR2: SGHDN and FVKESK. The CDR3 is 12 amino acids. Trimming removed 2 bases at V and 4 bases at J, with 5 bases between. The CDR3 here is CASSQNRETQYF. In nucleotides, the CDR3 is TGTGCCAGCAGCCAAAACCGAGAGACCCAGTACTTC.

This clonotype came up many times. The chain joins TRBV12-3 or TRBV12-4 to TRBJ2-7; 8 nucleotides line up with TRBD2. The CDR3 has 15 residues. J gave up 2 bases and V 6 bases, and 9 bases lay outside the gene matches. In DNA form, the CDR3 reads TGTGCCAGCAGCCTAGTCCCGGGACTAGCCTACGAGCAGTACTTC. Translating it yields CASSLVPGLAYEQYF.

This chain uses TRBV29-1 with TRBJ2-3; D possibly uses TRBD1 or TRBD2 (6 bases each). The CDR3 covers 13 residues. Germline V gene data show CDR1 as SQVTM and CDR2 as ANQGSEA. Written as DNA, the CDR3 is TGCACCTCAAGGGGGGAATTCACAGATACGCAGTATTTT. Residues: CTSRGEFTDTQYF.

This clonotype was recorded many times. One end of the junction fails to match germline, which may point to a read error. The chain links TRBV7-7 to TRBJ2-5; 12 nucleotides align to TRBD2. Germline V gene data show CDR1 as SSHAT and CDR2 as FNYEAQ (reference sequence). The CDR3 extends over 18 amino acids. The CDR3 coding sequence is TGTGCTAGCAGCTTAGCGGAGGCTAGCGGGAGGGCCTTGGTGACCCAGTACTTC. Its translation: CASSLAEASGRALVTQYF.

This clonotype was picked up many times. The chain is built from TRBV19 and TRBJ1-1; no firm D call. This CDR3 contains 17 residues. Trimming removed 5 bases from V and 6 bases from J, with 25 bases in between. Germline V gives CDR1 LNHDA, CDR2 SQIVND (reference sequence). The CDR3, as DNA: TGTGCCAGTAGTGCTGGCGGCTTCGTGTTGTCGGGGTCTGAAGCTTTCTTT. Translated: CASSAGGFVLSGSEAFF.